One and the same sample provided the 29 T cell receptor beta chains below, sequenced in a study of neoadjuvant anti-PD-1 for oral cavity cancer (dated by TCRdb to the early 2020s). This specimen's time point label, interpreted: before neoadjuvant nivolumab. The receptor library was made with the immunoSEQ multiplex PCR assay. In TCRdb, the immuneACCESS table is reduced to in-frame sequences with V and J assigned. These tables do not hold every clone; where another copy was compared, an unresolved V gene accounts for under half, and the others remain unexplained. This sample is represented by fewer than 20,000 clones; 50% to 75% of them were singletons. Together, the top ten hold approximately 3% of the sample. The specimen was PBMCs, collected before nivolumab (anti-PD-1) treatment. These receptor sequences come from a person aged 40-85 years with oral cavity squamous cell carcinoma.

The V and J genes are TRBV19 and TRBJ2-4; possible D gene TRBD2, 5 bases. CDR1 is LNHDA, CDR2 SQIVND, per germline (reference sequence). The germline V and J ends were trimmed by 3 bases and 8 bases, with 11 bases remaining between them. The CDR3 runs to 13 residues. As DNA, the CDR3 is TGTGCCAGTAGTATCGCCGGACTCGACATTCAGTACTTC. It translates to CASSIAGLDIQYF.

The chain couples TRBV29-1 to TRBJ2-7; D perhaps matches TRBD1 (6 bases). Germline loops: CDR1 SQVTM, CDR2 ANQGSEA. The CDR3 covers 13 residues. Trimming left V 5 bases short and J 0 bases short, with 11 bases between. CDR3 DNA sequence: TGCAGCGTTATGGACAGTTCCTCCTACGAGCAGTACTTC. The encoded protein is CSVMDSSSYEQYF.

The rearrangement links TRBV9 to TRBJ2-1, with D possibly being TRBD1 or TRBD2 (6 bases each). V was cut by 3 bases and J by 5 bases, with 18 bases left in between. Germline CDR1 SGDLS, CDR2 YYNGEE. The CDR3 has 16 amino acids. CDR3 protein: CASSDNREALDNEQFF. Written as DNA, the CDR3 is TGTGCCAGCAGCGACAACAGGGAGGCTCTGGACAATGAGCAGTTCTTC.

The gene calls are TRBV7-9 and TRBJ2-3; D might be TRBD1 (6 bases). The V gene's germline CDR1 is SEHNR and CDR2 FQNEAQ (reference sequence). V was shortened by 4 bases and J by 6 bases, with 11 bases between the two germline ends. This CDR3 region has 13 residues. The CDR3 sequence is CASSSWQGDTQYF. The CDR3 DNA is TGTGCCAGCAGCTCGTGGCAGGGGGATACGCAGTATTTT. Drawing the rest from reference TRBV7-9 and TRBJ2-3, the complete variable domain is DTGVSQNPRHKITKRGQNVTFRCDPISEHNRLYWYRQTLGQGPEFLTYFQNEAQLEKSRLLSDRFSAERPKGSFSTLEIQRTEQGDSAMYLCASSSWQGDTQYFGPGTRLTVL.

This clone showed up just a few times. The CDR3 DNA sequence: TGTGCCACTGGAGGGGGGGTTGGCGAGCAGTACTTC. Protein: CATGGGVGEQYF. This chain connects TRBV2 to TRBJ2-7, with D possibly being TRBD2 (7 bases). Between the trimmed V and J ends, which lost 10 bases and 6 bases, there was a span of 16 bases. The CDR3 spans 12 residues. Germline lookup yields CDR1 SNHLY and CDR2 FYNNEI.

CDR3 amino acids: CASSLNRAIPYGYTF. CDR3 sequence (DNA): TGTGCCAGCAGCTTGAATCGGGCTATACCTTATGGCTACACCTTC. The V and J genes are TRBV5-8 and TRBJ1-2; D uncertain. Trimming left V 1 base short and J 5 bases short, with 15 bases between. This CDR3 has 15 amino acids. Germline CDR1 and CDR2: SGHTS and YDEGEE.

J is TRBJ1-2 and V is TRBV5-1, with TRBD1 matching 9 bases. Germline CDR1 is SGHRS and CDR2 is YFSETQ. The J segment lost 8 bases and the V segment lost 0 bases, leaving 2 bases of the junction unmatched. The CDR3 totals 13 residues. For the CDR3, the DNA is TGCGCCAGCAGCTTGGGACAGGGGGACGGCTACACCTTC. Protein product: CASSLGQGDGYTF.

The rearrangement uses TRBV7-3 and TRBJ2-2; tentatively, D is TRBD1 (7 bases). This CDR3 has 14 residues. The ends were cut back, 5 bases at V and 7 bases at J, with 14 bases in the middle. Germline V CDR1 and CDR2: SGHTA, FQGTGA. The CDR3 here is CASSITGEVGELFF. The CDR3 DNA is TGTGCCAGCAGCATCACAGGGGAGGTCGGGGAGCTGTTTTTT.

The V call is TRBV2, the J call TRBJ1-1; D remains ambiguous. This CDR3 is built from 16 residues. Trimming removed 6 bases from V and 6 bases from J, with 23 bases in between. Germline V gives CDR1 SNHLY, CDR2 FYNNEI. Here the CDR3 reads CASSRNSPQIQAEAFF. CDR3 nucleotides: TGTGCCAGCAGCCGAAATTCCCCACAGATCCAGGCTGAAGCTTTCTTT.

The chain combines TRBV9 with TRBJ2-1; 7 nucleotides line up with TRBD2. CDR1 is SGDLS, CDR2 YYNGEE, per germline. Germline trimming cut 2 bases from V and 8 bases from J; bases unmatched to any gene: 22. CDR3 length: 19 amino acids. The CDR3 loop is CASSVGRAERLAVLDEQFF. The CDR3 DNA reads as TGTGCCAGCAGCGTCGGTCGAGCAGAGCGTCTAGCGGTTTTGGATGAGCAGTTCTTC.

This chain joins TRBV6-6 and TRBJ2-7; 9 bases align to TRBD1. The CDR3 contains 15 residues. Germline V lookup: CDR1 MNHNY, CDR2 SVGAGI (reference sequence). The J segment lost 2 bases and the V segment lost 6 bases, leaving 8 bases of the junction unmatched. CDR3 sequence (DNA): TGTGCCAGCAGGTGGACAGGGGAAAAGACCTACGAGCAGTACTTC. This gives the protein CASRWTGEKTYEQYF.

V and J are TRBV2 and TRBJ2-1; D is undetermined. CDR3 length: 16 amino acids. V lost 7 bases to trimming and J lost 0 bases, with 16 bases between them. CDR1 and CDR2 (germline): SNHLY, FYNNEI. The CDR3 DNA follows: TGTGCCAGCACAAAACGGGTCCTGAGCTCCTACAATGAGCAGTTCTTC. Translated, it gives CASTKRVLSSYNEQFF.

The chain uses TRBV7-9 and TRBJ2-1; TRBD2 aligns across 13 bases. V lost 6 bases, J lost 3 bases, and 2 bases stayed unmatched. The CDR3 totals 15 residues. CDR1 is SEHNR, CDR2 FQNEAQ, per germline (reference sequence). The CDR3 here is CASRRLAGGYNEQFF. CDR3 sequence (DNA): TGTGCCAGCAGAAGACTAGCGGGAGGCTACAATGAGCAGTTCTTC.

A note on this clone: The germline gene is not matched at one end of the junction; a read error may be the cause. This chain uses TRBV9 with TRBJ2-7, with 7 nucleotides matching TRBD1. The V gene's germline CDR1 is SGDLS and CDR2 YYNGEE. The CDR3 consists of 16 residues. The CDR3 bases are TGTGCCAGCAGCCCCCCCGGGACAGTGGCATCCTCCGAGCAGTACTTC. This encodes CASSPPGTVASSEQYF.

The V gene is TRBV6-6, the J gene TRBJ1-3; TRBD1 agrees at 7 bases. V lost 5 bases and J lost 4; bases outside the gene matches: 8. Germline V lookup: CDR1 MNHNY, CDR2 SVGAGI (reference sequence). This CDR3 comprises 15 residues. The CDR3 nucleotides are TGTGCCAGCAGTGGCGAAGGGACAGAAGGAAACACCATATATTTT. Its protein is CASSGEGTEGNTIYF.

There are a few counts of this clone. The rearrangement links TRBV25-1 to TRBJ1-5; D is ambiguous. Per germline, CDR1 MGHDK and CDR2 SYGVNS. V was cut by 7 bases and J by 6 bases, with 19 bases left in between. This CDR3 is 15 amino acids long. The CDR3, as DNA: TGTGCCAGCACCTCCGGGCCCCGGGATAGTCAGCCCCAGCATTTT. Its translation: CASTSGPRDSQPQHF.

This clone was detected only a few times. The chain combines TRBV19 with TRBJ2-7; D perhaps matches TRBD2 (6 bases). The CDR3 covers 13 residues. Germline V gene sequence: CDR1 LNHDA, CDR2 SQIVND (reference sequence). Trimming took 5 bases from V and 2 from J, leaving 10 bases between them. The chain's CDR3 is CASSAGTPYEQYF. The CDR3 DNA reads TGTGCCAGTAGTGCCGGGACTCCCTACGAGCAGTACTTC.

The V gene is TRBV4-1, the J gene TRBJ2-7; the D call may be TRBD1 or TRBD2 (6 bases each). Germline-derived CDR1 and CDR2 are MGHRA and YSYEKL. V was shortened by 4 bases and J by 3 bases, with 16 bases between the two germline ends. This CDR3 comprises 15 residues. The CDR3 reads CASSLNSGALYEQYF. The CDR3 DNA follows: TGCGCCAGCAGCCTGAACTCGGGGGCGCTCTACGAGCAGTACTTC.

For the CDR3, the DNA is TGTGCCAGCAGTGAAGAATGGGGGAGTGGCTACGAGCAGTACTTC. Translated: CASSEEWGSGYEQYF. V is TRBV2 and J is TRBJ2-7, with D tentatively TRBD1 or TRBD2 (5 bases each). V was trimmed by 1 base and J by 3 bases, leaving 13 bases between them. Germline-derived CDR1 and CDR2 are SNHLY and FYNNEI. The length of the CDR3 is 15 residues.

The V and J genes are TRBV7-3 and TRBJ2-2; a possible D gene is TRBD2 (6 bases). The V gene lost 5 bases and the J gene lost 6 bases, with 19 bases spanning the gap. Germline CDR1 reads SGHTA; CDR2 reads FQGTGA. CDR3 length: 16 amino acids. CDR3 in DNA: TGTGCCAGCAGCGAAAACTCGGGAGCGATCTCCGGGGAGCTGTTTTTT. Amino acid sequence: CASSENSGAISGELFF. Full variable domain (missing parts from reference TRBV7-3 and TRBJ2-2): GAGVSQTPSNKVTEKGKYVELRCDPISGHTALYWYRQSLGQGPEFLIYFQGTGAADDSGLPNDRFFAVRPEGSVSTLKIQRTERGDSAVYLCASSENSGAISGELFFGEGSRLTVL.

The chain joins TRBV5-7 to TRBJ2-2; D uncertain. TRBV5-7 is an ORF for which the function is uncertain. CDR3 length: 12 amino acids. Trimming shortened V by 3 bases and J by 0 bases, and 0 bases separated the two germline ends. CDR3 sequence: CASSSNTGELFF. The CDR3 DNA reads as TGTGCCAGCAGCTCGAACACCGGGGAGCTGTTTTTT.

This clone has only a few counts. The rearrangement uses TRBV25-1 and TRBJ2-7; the match to TRBD1 covers 10 bases. Per germline, CDR1 MGHDK and CDR2 SYGVNS. After removal of 5 bases from V and 6 bases from J, the junction contained 7 bases not matched to a gene. The CDR3 has 14 amino acids. CDR3 sequence: CASSFGTGVAEQYF. For the CDR3, the DNA is TGTGCCAGCAGTTTCGGGACAGGGGTAGCCGAGCAGTACTTC.

The chain couples TRBV9 to TRBJ1-2; 7 nucleotides match TRBD1. Germline values: CDR1 SGDLS, CDR2 YYNGEE. After removal of 0 bases from V and 4 bases from J, the junction contained 9 bases not matched to a gene. The CDR3 loop spans 16 amino acids. The DNA of the CDR3 is TGTGCCAGCAGCGTAGGCTTAGACAGGGAGCCCTATGGCTACACCTTC. It specifies CASSVGLDREPYGYTF. Full variable domain (missing parts from reference TRBV9 and TRBJ1-2): DSGVTQTPKHLITATGQRVTLRCSPRSGDLSVYWYQQSLDQGLQFLIQYYNGEERAKGNILERFSAQQFPDLHSELNLSSLELGDSALYFCASSVGLDREPYGYTFGSGTRLTVV.

The V gene is TRBV19, the J gene TRBJ2-1, with 9 bases lining up with TRBD2. The CDR3 totals 14 residues. Per the germline V gene, CDR1 is LNHDA and CDR2 is SQIVND (reference sequence). The V and J ends lost 7 bases and 6 bases, in that order; junction bases with no gene match: 7. For the CDR3, the DNA is TGTGCCAGTAAAATAGCGGGAGCCAGCAATGAGCAGTTCTTC. This gives the protein CASKIAGASNEQFF.

The V and J genes are TRBV6-5 and TRBJ1-1; D may be TRBD1 (5 bases). The CDR3 is 14 amino acids. Germline V gene sequence: CDR1 MNHEY, CDR2 SVGAGI. The germline V and J ends were trimmed by 8 bases and 6 bases, with 19 bases remaining between them. CDR3 coding DNA: TGTGCCAGCGGCCCGTTGGGGGGTCACGCTGAAGCTTTCTTT. This encodes CASGPLGGHAEAFF.

The chain recombines TRBV19 with TRBJ2-1, with D perhaps TRBD2 (6 bases). The CDR3 runs to 14 residues. Trimming took 5 bases from V and 8 from J, leaving 16 bases between them. Germline CDR1 LNHDA, CDR2 SQIVND (reference sequence). In DNA, the CDR3 is TGTGCCAGTAGTTTGACGGGAGTACGGCATGAGCAGTTCTTC. Residues: CASSLTGVRHEQFF.

This clone has a handful of counts. This chain connects TRBV29-1 to TRBJ2-2; TRBD2 matches 7 bases. Trimming cost V 5 bases and J 1 base; bases outside gene matches: 1. The germline gives CDR1 SQVTM, CDR2 ANQGSEA. The CDR3 spans 13 residues. CDR3 amino acids: CSVSGMNTGELFF. CDR3 in DNA: TGCAGCGTTAGCGGGATGAACACCGGGGAGCTGTTTTTT.

This sequence joins TRBV13 and TRBJ2-1; 10 bases agree with TRBD2. V dropped 8 bases and J dropped 6; count of bases not matched to a gene: 13. Per germline, CDR1 PRHDT and CDR2 FYEKMQ (reference sequence). CDR3 length equals 16 residues. The DNA for the CDR3 is TGTGCCAGCTCTCCCCTGGCTAGCGGGAGTTCCAATGAGCAGTTCTTC. This codes for CASSPLASGSSNEQFF.

The rearrangement uses TRBV5-1 and TRBJ2-5; 7 bases are a match to TRBD1. The CDR3 is 15 amino acids. V dropped 4 bases and J dropped 2; count of bases not matched to a gene: 8. CDR1 and CDR2 from the germline V gene are SGHRS and YFSETQ. CDR3 sequence reads: CASSPPGQRQETQYF. For the CDR3, the DNA is TGCGCCAGCAGCCCTCCGGGACAGAGGCAAGAGACCCAGTACTTC.